The clone carrying this T cell receptor (beta chain) was seen a few times. Its matching antigen is unknown. This sample stems from a study of blood T cells in healthy people across ages. Study information: About one barcoded beta molecule per two T cells came from capture by template switching. Findings and limits, study-wide: Both naive CD4+ cell counts and diversity were greater in long-lived donors than in aged donors.

This CDR3 contains 13 residues. V dropped 3 bases and J dropped 10 bases, with 12 bases sitting between them. With a J-beta primer mix and a sample-barcoded 5' primer, a second PCR ran 7 to 11 cycles. TCRdb re-called the 5' RACE reads through MiXCR, storing one row per CDR3 protein. The sample consists of hundreds of thousands of distinct CDR3 sequences, around 46% of them appearing once. The chain employs TRBV12-3 or TRBV12-4 and TRBJ1-4, with D tentatively TRBD1 (5 bases). The sample consisted of blood. This sequence was found in a woman aged 55 to 70 in good health. In nucleotides, the CDR3 is TGTGCCAGCAGTTTTGGGACCCAGGGAAAACTGTTTTTT. Encoded protein: CASSFGTQGKLFF.